The clone carrying this T cell receptor beta chain was detected only a few times. This sample is part of a study of human T cells and chemical hapten exposure. This sample's time point: pre-sensitization, week 0. Treatment described: therapeutic diphenylcyclopropenone sensitization with weekly scalp DPC. V lost 0 bases to trimming and J lost 3 bases, with 13 bases between them. CDR1 and CDR2 (germline): SGHVS, FNYEAQ. CDR3 length: 16 amino acids. In the study's own analysis: Sample TCR totals centred on a median of around 95,000, ranging roughly 20,000 to 690,600. TCRdb itself ran the RACE reads through MiXCR, one entry per CDR3 protein. The V and J calls shown here were made by TCRdb, not taken from the authors' results. The table has about 64,000 distinct CDR3 sequences, about 11% seen once.

V gene TRBV7-6 combines with J gene TRBJ2-3, with D tentatively TRBD2 (6 bases). The sequence came from a middle-aged woman with alopecia areata. Some clones in this sample may be carry-over from other donors' samples. The specimen comprised whole blood, sampled in connection with sensitization to the hapten diphenylcyclopropenone (DPC). The DNA of the CDR3 is TGTGCCAGCAGCTTAGCGCATGGCGGGGCTACAGATACGCAGTATTTT. This sequence encodes CASSLAHGGATDTQYF.